This T cell receptor (beta chain) was captured by sequencing in a study of PD-1 blockade in classical Hodgkin lymphoma. The study, taken as a whole, reports: Newly diagnosed patients were reported to start with lower TCR diversity than healthy donors.

Time point specified: newly diagnosed, previously untreated cHL patient sample. Magnetic negative selection, applied to thawed PBMCs, was used to isolate the CD8+ T cells. About this clone: What it binds is not known.

Assay used: immunoSEQ multiplex PCR; TCRdb lists only in-frame clones, some missing. Of more than 12,000 clones listed, roughly nine tenths were seen once; the top ten hold approximately 5%. Germline loops: CDR1 MGHRA, CDR2 YSYEKL. V was pared by 4 bases and J by 1 base, with 10 bases between. The CDR3 extends over 14 amino acids. The sequenced sample consisted of CD8+ T cells from blood. The chain is built from TRBV4-1 and TRBJ1-1, with TRBD1 as a possible D gene (5 bases). The TCR originated in a human donor with classical Hodgkin lymphoma. This CDR3 reads CASSLRDENTEAFF. The CDR3 bases are TGCGCCAGCAGCCTCCGGGACGAGAACACTGAAGCTTTCTTT.